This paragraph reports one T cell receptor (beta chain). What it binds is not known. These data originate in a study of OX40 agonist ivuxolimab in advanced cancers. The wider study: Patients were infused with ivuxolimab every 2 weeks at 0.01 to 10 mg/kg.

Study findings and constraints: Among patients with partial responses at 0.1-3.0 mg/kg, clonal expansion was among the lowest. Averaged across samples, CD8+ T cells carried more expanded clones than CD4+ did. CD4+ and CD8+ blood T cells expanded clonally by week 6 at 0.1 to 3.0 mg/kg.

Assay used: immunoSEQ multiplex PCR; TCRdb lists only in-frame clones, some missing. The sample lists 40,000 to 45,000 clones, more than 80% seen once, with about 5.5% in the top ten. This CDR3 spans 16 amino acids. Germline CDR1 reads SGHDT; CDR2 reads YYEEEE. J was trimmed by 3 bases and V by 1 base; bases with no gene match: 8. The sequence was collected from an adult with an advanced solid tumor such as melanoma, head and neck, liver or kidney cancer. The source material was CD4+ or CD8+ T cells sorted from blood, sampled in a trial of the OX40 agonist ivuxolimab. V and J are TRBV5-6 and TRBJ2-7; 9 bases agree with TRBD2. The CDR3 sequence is CASSLSLAGGLYEQYF. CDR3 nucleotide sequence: TGTGCCAGCAGCTTGTCTTTGGCGGGAGGGCTCTACGAGCAGTACTTC. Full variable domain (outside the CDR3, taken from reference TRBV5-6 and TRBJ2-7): DAGVTQSPTHLIKTRGQQVTLRCSPKSGHDTVSWYQQALGQGPQFIFQYYEEEERQRGNFPDRFSGHQFPNYSSELNVNALLLGDSALYLCASSLSLAGGLYEQYFGPGTRLTVT.